The 14 T cell receptor beta chains listed next were all sequenced from one sample in a study of blood T cell repertoires in COVID-19. Using immunoSEQ multiplex PCR, the repertoire was profiled, and TCRdb retains in-frame clones only, with some absent. Here the sample spans a few hundred thousand clones, 85% being singletons. The sample was peripheral blood. These receptors were collected from a woman between 18 and 29 years old with acute or convalescent COVID-19.

V usage is TRBV13 and J usage is TRBJ2-2; D is possibly TRBD1 (6 bases). CDR3 length equals 16 residues. V was trimmed by 8 bases and J by 2 bases, leaving 18 bases between them. The germline V gene encodes CDR1 PRHDT and CDR2 FYEKMQ (reference sequence). CDR3 DNA sequence: TGTGCCAGCGGGGGCTACAGCGATCTAAACACCGGGGAGCTGTTTTTT. Its protein is CASGGYSDLNTGELFF. Full variable domain (rest looked up from reference TRBV13 and TRBJ2-2): AAGVIQSPRHLIKEKRETATLKCYPIPRHDTVYWYQQGPGQDPQFLISFYEKMQSDKGSIPDRFSAQQFSDYHSELNMSSLELGDSALYFCASGGYSDLNTGELFFGEGSRLTVL.

The chain combines TRBV2 with TRBJ1-1; D is unclear. Trimming pared 7 bases from V and 0 bases from J, leaving 21 bases between. Germline assignment: CDR1 SNHLY and CDR2 FYNNEI. This CDR3 is 17 amino acids long. CDR3 nucleotide sequence: TGTGCCAGCATTCGTTGGGAGGTCCCCATTATGAACACTGAAGCTTTCTTT. Protein sequence: CASIRWEVPIMNTEAFF.

The gene calls are TRBV16 and TRBJ2-3; 7 bases are a match to TRBD2. Germline CDR1 KGHSY, CDR2 FQNENV. V was clipped by 3 bases and J by 1 base; unmatched bases: 1. This CDR3 is 14 amino acids long. CDR3 in amino acids: CASSHSGGTDTQYF. The CDR3 bases are TGTGCCAGCAGCCACAGCGGGGGCACAGATACGCAGTATTTT.

This sequence joins TRBV28 and TRBJ2-2; 8 bases map to TRBD2. The V segment lost 7 bases and the J segment 3 bases; nucleotides outside the gene matches: 4. The CDR3 extends over 14 amino acids. Germline values: CDR1 MDHEN, CDR2 SYDVKM. This chain's CDR3 is CASTSGGDTGELFF. The CDR3 DNA reads as TGTGCCAGCACATCCGGGGGGGACACCGGGGAGCTGTTTTTT.

The rearrangement uses TRBV9 and TRBJ2-1; 8 bases align to TRBD2. This CDR3 comprises 17 residues. Unmatched junction bases numbered 16, after V lost 3 bases and J lost 8 bases. Germline V gives CDR1 SGDLS, CDR2 YYNGEE. The CDR3, as DNA: TGTGCCAGCAGCGAGCCCCCCAACGGGACTAGATTAGATGAGCAGTTCTTC. Protein sequence: CASSEPPNGTRLDEQFF. Full variable domain (missing parts from reference TRBV9 and TRBJ2-1): DSGVTQTPKHLITATGQRVTLRCSPRSGDLSVYWYQQSLDQGLQFLIQYYNGEERAKGNILERFSAQQFPDLHSELNLSSLELGDSALYFCASSEPPNGTRLDEQFFGPGTRLTVL.

CDR3: CASSFYPAGLAGGREQFF. CDR3 sequence (DNA): TGCGCCAGCAGCTTCTACCCCGCTGGACTAGCGGGGGGGCGTGAGCAGTTCTTC. V usage is TRBV5-1 and J usage is TRBJ2-1; 15 bases fit TRBD2. The CDR3 loop spans 18 amino acids. The V gene's germline CDR1 is SGHRS and CDR2 YFSETQ. V lost 2 bases, J lost 9 bases, and 12 bases stayed unmatched.

The rearrangement joins TRBV24-1 to TRBJ1-2, with D unresolved. Germline V lookup: CDR1 KGHDR, CDR2 SFDVKD. V was pared by 5 bases and J by 8 bases, with 8 bases between. CDR3 size: 11 residues. DNA for the CDR3: TGTGCCACCAGTGGATCGGTGGGCTACACCTTC. This codes for CATSGSVGYTF.

This clone has only a few counts. The chain employs TRBV18 and TRBJ2-5; perhaps TRBD2 as D (5 bases). Trimming took off 1 base at V and 4 bases at J, with 13 bases between the two ends. The CDR3 is 15 residues long. Germline CDR1 reads KGHSH; CDR2 reads LQKENI. Here the CDR3 DNA reads TGTGCCAGCTCACCACAAGCAGGTGGAGGAGAGACCCAGTACTTC. Encoded protein: CASSPQAGGGETQYF.

This chain connects TRBV5-4 to TRBJ1-5; the match to TRBD1 covers 10 bases. Germline V gene lookup returns CDR1 SGHNT and CDR2 YYREEE (reference sequence). V shed 0 bases, J shed 6 bases, and the junction held 3 bases outside the gene matches. The length of the CDR3 is 15 residues. CDR3 in DNA: TGTGCCAGCAGCTTGGAGGGACAGGGGAGTCAGCCCCAGCATTTT. Translation: CASSLEGQGSQPQHF. Using reference TRBV5-4 and TRBJ1-5 for the parts outside the CDR3, the full variable domain is ETGVTQSPTHLIKTRGQQVTLRCSSQSGHNTVSWYQQALGQGPQFIFQYYREEENGRGNFPPRFSGLQFPNYSSELNVNALELDDSALYLCASSLEGQGSQPQHFGDGTRLSIL.

The chain employs TRBV28 and TRBJ1-1, with D possibly matching TRBD1 (5 bases). CDR1 and CDR2 (germline): MDHEN, SYDVKM. The CDR3 covers 15 residues. Trimming shortened V by 4 bases and J by 0 bases, and 12 bases separated the two germline ends. The DNA of the CDR3 is TGTGCCAGCAGTTGGCCCGGGGGAATGAACACTGAAGCTTTCTTT. Its translation: CASSWPGGMNTEAFF.

The V call is TRBV29-1, the J call TRBJ2-7; maybe TRBD2 (6 bases). Germline V gives CDR1 SQVTM, CDR2 ANQGSEA. V lost 2 bases and J 5 bases, leaving 13 bases between the germline ends. This CDR3 is 13 amino acids long. CDR3 protein: CSVERYGEDEQYF. Here the CDR3 DNA reads TGCAGCGTTGAAAGGTACGGGGAGGACGAGCAGTACTTC.

The chain recombines TRBV9 with TRBJ1-1; 7 nucleotides agree with TRBD1. Losses at the gene ends were 3 bases for V and 11 bases for J; bases not matched to a gene: 13. CDR1 is SGDLS and CDR2 is YYNGEE in the germline V gene. The CDR3 has 14 residues. The CDR3 sequence is CASSAPGTVTVAFF. The DNA for the CDR3 is TGTGCCAGCAGCGCCCCCGGGACAGTCACTGTGGCTTTCTTT.

This chain uses TRBV6-6 with TRBJ1-6; D possibly corresponds to TRBD1 (6 bases). The V and J ends lost 6 bases and 7 bases respectively, with 10 bases between them. Germline values: CDR1 MNHNY, CDR2 SVGAGI (reference sequence). This CDR3 contains 13 residues. CDR3 in amino acids: CASRRTENSPLHF. CDR3 in DNA: TGTGCCAGCAGGCGGACAGAAAATTCACCCCTCCACTTT.

The chain combines TRBV19 with TRBJ1-1; no definite D call. V dropped 5 bases and J dropped 0 bases, with 16 bases sitting between them. The CDR3 extends over 16 amino acids. Germline V gene data show CDR1 as LNHDA and CDR2 as SQIVND (reference sequence). DNA for the CDR3: TGTGCCAGTAGTCCCGACACTTTAATCATGAACACTGAAGCTTTCTTT. This translates into CASSPDTLIMNTEAFF.